The TCR beta chain described here comes from a study of blood T cell repertoires in COVID-19. Profiled with immunoSEQ multiplex PCR; TCRdb holds only in-frame clones, not every one. The repertoire holds over 150,000 clones, with approximately 90% as singletons. This TCR was sampled from a young man with acute or convalescent COVID-19. Sequencing was performed on peripheral blood.

The CDR3, as DNA: TGCAGCGTTGAAGCGGGAGGTACCTACACCTTC. This translates into CSVEAGGTYTF. The chain couples TRBV29-1 to TRBJ1-2; D is uncertain. The CDR3 contains 11 residues. The germline V gene has CDR1 SQVTM and CDR2 ANQGSEA. V was shortened by 1 base and J by 10 bases, with 10 bases between the two germline ends.